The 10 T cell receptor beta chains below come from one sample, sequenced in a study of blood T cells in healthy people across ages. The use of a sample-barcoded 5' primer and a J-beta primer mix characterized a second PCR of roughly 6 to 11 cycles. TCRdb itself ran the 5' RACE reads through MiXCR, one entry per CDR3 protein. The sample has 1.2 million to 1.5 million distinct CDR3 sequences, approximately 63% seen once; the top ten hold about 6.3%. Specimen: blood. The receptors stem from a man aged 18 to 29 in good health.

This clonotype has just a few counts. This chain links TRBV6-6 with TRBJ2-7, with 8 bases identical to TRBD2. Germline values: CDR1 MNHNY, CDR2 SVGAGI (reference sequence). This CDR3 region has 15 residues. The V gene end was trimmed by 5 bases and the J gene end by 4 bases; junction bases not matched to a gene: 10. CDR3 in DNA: TGTGCCAGCAGTCCGAATAGCGGGGAAGCGTACGAGCAGTACTTC. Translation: CASSPNSGEAYEQYF.

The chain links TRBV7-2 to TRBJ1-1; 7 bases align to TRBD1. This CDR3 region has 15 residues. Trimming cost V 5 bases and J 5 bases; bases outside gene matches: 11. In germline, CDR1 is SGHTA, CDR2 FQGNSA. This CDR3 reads CASSRRQGGVTEAFF. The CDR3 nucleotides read TGTGCCAGCAGCCGACGCCAGGGGGGAGTTACTGAAGCTTTCTTT.

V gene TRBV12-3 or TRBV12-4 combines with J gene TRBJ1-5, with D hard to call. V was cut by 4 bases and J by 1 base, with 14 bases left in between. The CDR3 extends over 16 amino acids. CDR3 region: CASSSPSSRSNQPQHF. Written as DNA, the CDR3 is TGTGCCAGCAGTTCACCCTCGAGCAGAAGCAATCAGCCCCAGCATTTT.

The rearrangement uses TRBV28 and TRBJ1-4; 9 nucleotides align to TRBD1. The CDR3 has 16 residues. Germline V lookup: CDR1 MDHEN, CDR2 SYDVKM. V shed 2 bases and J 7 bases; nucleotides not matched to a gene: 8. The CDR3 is CASSLLQGARGEKLFF. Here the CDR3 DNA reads TGTGCCAGCAGTTTACTACAGGGGGCGCGTGGTGAAAAACTGTTTTTT. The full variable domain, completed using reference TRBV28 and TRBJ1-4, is DVKVTQSSRYLVKRTGEKVFLECVQDMDHENMFWYRQDPGLGLRLIYFSYDVKMKEKGDIPEGYSVSREKKERFSLILESASTNQTSMYLCASSLLQGARGEKLFFGSGTQLSVL.

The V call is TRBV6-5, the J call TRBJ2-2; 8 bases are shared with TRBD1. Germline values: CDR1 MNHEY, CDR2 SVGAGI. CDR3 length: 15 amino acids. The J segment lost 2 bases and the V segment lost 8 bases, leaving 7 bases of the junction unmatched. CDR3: CASGKPGGNTGELFF. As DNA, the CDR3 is TGTGCCAGCGGAAAACCAGGGGGCAACACCGGGGAGCTGTTTTTT.

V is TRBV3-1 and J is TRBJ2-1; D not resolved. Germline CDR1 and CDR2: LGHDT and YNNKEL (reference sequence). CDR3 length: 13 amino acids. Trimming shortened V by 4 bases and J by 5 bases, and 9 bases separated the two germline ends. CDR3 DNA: TGTGCCAGCAGCCCCGAATGGGACAATGAGCAGTTCTTC. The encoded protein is CASSPEWDNEQFF.

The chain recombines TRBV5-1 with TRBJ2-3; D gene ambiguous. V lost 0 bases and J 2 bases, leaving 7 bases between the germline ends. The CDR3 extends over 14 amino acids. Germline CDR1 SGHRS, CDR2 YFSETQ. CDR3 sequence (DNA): TGCGCCAGCAGCTTGGAGGAATACACAGATACGCAGTATTTT. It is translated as CASSLEEYTDTQYF. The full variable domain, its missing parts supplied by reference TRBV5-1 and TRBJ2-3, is KAGVTQTPRYLIKTRGQQVTLSCSPISGHRSVSWYQQTPGQGLQFLFEYFSETQRNKGNFPGRFSGRQFSNSRSEMNVSTLELGDSALYLCASSLEEYTDTQYFGPGTRLTVL.

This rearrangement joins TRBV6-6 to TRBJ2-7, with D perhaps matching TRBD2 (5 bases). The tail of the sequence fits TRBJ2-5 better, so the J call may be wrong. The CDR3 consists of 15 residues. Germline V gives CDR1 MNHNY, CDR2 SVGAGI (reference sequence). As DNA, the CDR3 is TGTGCCAGCAGTTACTCGACGGGAATGCTTGAGACCCAGTACTTC. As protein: CASSYSTGMLETQYF.

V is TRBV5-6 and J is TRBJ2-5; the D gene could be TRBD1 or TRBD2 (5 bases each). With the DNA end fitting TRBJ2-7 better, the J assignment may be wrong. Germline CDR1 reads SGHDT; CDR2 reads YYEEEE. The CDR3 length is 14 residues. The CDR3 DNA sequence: TGTGCCAGCAGCTTTGGCGGGTGGGGCCTCGAGCAGTACTTC. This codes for CASSFGGWGLEQYF.

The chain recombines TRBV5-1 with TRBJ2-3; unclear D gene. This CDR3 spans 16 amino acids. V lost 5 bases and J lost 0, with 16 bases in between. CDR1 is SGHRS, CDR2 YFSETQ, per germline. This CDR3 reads CASRRHGETSTDTQYF. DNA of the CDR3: TGCGCCAGCAGGCGCCACGGAGAAACTAGCACAGATACGCAGTATTTT.